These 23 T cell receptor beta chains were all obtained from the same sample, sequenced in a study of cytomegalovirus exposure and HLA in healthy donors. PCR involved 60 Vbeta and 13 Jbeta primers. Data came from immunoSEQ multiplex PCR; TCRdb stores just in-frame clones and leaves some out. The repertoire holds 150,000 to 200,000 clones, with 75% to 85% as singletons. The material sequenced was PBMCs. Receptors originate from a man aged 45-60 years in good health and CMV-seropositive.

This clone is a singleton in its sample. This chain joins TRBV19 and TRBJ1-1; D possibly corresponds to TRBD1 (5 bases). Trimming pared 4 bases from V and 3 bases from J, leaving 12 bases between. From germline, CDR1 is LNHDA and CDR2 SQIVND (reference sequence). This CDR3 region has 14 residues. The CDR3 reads CASSKQGSDTEAFF. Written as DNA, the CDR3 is TGTGCCAGTAGTAAGCAGGGCTCTGACACTGAAGCTTTCTTT.

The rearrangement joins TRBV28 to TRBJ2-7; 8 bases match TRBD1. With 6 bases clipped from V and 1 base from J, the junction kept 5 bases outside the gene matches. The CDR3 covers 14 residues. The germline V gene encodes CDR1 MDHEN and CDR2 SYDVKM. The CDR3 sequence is CASSWGQASYEQYF. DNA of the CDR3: TGTGCCAGCAGCTGGGGACAGGCTTCCTACGAGCAGTACTTC.

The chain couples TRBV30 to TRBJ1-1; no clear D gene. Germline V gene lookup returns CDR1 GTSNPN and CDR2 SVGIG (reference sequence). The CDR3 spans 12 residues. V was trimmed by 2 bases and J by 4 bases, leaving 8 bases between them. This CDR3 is CAWSTRGTEAFF. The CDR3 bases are TGTGCCTGGAGTACCCGCGGCACTGAAGCTTTCTTT.

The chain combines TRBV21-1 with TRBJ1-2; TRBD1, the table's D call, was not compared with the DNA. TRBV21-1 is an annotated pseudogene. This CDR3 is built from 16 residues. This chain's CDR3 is CASSPPEEGADYGYTF. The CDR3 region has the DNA TGTGCCAGCAGCCCTCCCGAAGAGGGGGCGGACTATGGCTACACCTTC.

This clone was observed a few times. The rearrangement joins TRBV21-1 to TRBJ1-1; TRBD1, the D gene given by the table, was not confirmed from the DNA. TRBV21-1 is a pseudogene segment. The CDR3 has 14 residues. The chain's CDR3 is CASGGTGGCTEAFF. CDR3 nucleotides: TGTGCCAGCGGGGGAACAGGGGGCTGCACTGAAGCTTTCTTT.

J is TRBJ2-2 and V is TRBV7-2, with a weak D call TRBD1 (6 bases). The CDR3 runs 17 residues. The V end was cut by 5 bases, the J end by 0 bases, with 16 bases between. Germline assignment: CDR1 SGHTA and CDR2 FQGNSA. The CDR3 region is CASSQDSGSANTGELFF. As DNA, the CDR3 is TGTGCCAGCAGCCAGGACAGCGGAAGTGCGAACACCGGGGAGCTGTTTTTT.

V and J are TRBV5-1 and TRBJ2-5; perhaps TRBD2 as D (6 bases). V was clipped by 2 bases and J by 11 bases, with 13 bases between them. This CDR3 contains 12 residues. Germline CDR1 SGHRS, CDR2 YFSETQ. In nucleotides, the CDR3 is TGCGCCAGCAGCTTACTTGGCGGGGAGCAGTACTTC. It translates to CASSLLGGEQYF.

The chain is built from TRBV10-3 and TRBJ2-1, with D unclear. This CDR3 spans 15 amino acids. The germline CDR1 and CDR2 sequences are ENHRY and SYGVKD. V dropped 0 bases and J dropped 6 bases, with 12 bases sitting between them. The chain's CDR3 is CAISESPTRSNEQFF. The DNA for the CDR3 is TGTGCCATCAGTGAGTCTCCTACTCGCTCCAATGAGCAGTTCTTC.

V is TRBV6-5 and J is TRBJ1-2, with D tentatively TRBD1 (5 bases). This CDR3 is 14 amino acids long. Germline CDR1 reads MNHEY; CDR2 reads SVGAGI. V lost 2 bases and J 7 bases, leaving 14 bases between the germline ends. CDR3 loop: CASSYHGGAGGYTF. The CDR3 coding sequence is TGTGCCAGCAGTTACCACGGAGGGGCGGGTGGCTACACCTTC.

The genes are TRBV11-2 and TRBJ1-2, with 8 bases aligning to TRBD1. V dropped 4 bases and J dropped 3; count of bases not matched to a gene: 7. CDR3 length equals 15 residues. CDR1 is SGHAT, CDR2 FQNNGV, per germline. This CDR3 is CASSSSGQAYYGYTF. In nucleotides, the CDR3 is TGTGCCAGCAGCTCCTCGGGACAGGCTTACTATGGCTACACCTTC. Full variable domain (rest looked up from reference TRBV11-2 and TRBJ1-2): EAGVAQSPRYKIIEKRQSVAFWCNPISGHATLYWYQQILGQGPKLLIQFQNNGVVDDSQLPKDRFSAERLKGVDSTLKIQPAKLEDSAVYLCASSSSGQAYYGYTFGSGTRLTVV.

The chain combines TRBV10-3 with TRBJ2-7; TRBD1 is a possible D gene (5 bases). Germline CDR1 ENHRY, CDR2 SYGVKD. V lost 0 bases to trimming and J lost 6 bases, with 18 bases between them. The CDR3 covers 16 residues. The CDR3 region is CAISESRSRQSVEQYF. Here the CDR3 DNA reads TGTGCCATCAGTGAGTCACGGTCCCGACAGAGTGTCGAGCAGTACTTC.

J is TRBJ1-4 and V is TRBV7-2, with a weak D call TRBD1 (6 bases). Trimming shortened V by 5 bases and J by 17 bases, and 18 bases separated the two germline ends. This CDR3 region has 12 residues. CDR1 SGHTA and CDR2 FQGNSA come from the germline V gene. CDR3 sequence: CASSLSRDTLFF. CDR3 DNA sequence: TGTGCCAGCAGCCTGAGTCGGGACACGCTTTTTTTT. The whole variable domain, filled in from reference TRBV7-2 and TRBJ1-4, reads GAGVSQSPSNKVTEKGKDVELRCDPISGHTALYWYRQSLGQGLEFLIYFQGNSAPDKSGLPSDRFSAERTGGSVSTLTIQRTQQEDSAVYLCASSLSRDTLFFGSGTQLSVL.

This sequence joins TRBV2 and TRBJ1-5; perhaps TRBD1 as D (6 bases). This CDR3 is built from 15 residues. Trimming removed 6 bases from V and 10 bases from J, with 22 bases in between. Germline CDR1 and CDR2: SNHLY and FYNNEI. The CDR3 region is CASSLGQIHLIPQHF. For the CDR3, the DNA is TGTGCCAGCAGCCTCGGACAGATTCATCTTATCCCCCAGCATTTT.

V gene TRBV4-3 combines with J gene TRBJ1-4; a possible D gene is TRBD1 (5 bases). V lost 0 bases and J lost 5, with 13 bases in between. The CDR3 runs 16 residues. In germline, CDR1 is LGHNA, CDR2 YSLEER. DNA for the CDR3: TGCGCCAGCAGCCAAGATCTGGCTTCAGGGAATGAAAAACTGTTTTTT. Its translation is CASSQDLASGNEKLFF.

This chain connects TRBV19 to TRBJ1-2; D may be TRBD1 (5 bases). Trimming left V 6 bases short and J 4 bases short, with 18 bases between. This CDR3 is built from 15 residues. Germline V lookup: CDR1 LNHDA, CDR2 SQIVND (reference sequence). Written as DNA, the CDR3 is TGTGCCAGTAGAGTGACGGGGGAGGGAGGCTATGGCTACACCTTC. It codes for CASRVTGEGGYGYTF.

This chain's CDR3 is CAGGRGPLQETQYF. For the CDR3, the DNA is TGTGCAGGGGGGAGGGGACCATTACAAGAGACCCAGTACTTC. The gene calls are TRBV6-1 and TRBJ2-5; a possible D gene is TRBD2 (7 bases). CDR3 length: 14 amino acids. Germline CDR1 is MNHNS and CDR2 is SASEGT.

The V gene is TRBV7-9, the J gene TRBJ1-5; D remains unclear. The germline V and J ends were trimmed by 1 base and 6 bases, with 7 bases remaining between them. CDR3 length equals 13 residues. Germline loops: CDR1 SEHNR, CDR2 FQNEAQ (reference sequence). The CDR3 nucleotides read TGTGCCAGCAGCTTAGGAGTTAGTCAGCCCCAGCATTTT. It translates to CASSLGVSQPQHF.

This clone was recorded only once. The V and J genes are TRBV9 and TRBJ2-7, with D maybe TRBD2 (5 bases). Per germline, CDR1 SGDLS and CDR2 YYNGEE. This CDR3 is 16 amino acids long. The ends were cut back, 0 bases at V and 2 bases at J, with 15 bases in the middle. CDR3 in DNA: TGTGCCAGCAGCGTAGGACGAACTAGTAGCGCCTACGAGCAGTACTTC. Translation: CASSVGRTSSAYEQYF.

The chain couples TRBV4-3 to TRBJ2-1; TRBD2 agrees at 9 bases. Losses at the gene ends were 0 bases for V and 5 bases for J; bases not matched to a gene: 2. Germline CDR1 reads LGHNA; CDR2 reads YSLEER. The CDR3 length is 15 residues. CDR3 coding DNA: TGCGCCAGCAGCCAAGAAGCTAGCGGGAACAATGAGCAGTTCTTC. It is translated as CASSQEASGNNEQFF.

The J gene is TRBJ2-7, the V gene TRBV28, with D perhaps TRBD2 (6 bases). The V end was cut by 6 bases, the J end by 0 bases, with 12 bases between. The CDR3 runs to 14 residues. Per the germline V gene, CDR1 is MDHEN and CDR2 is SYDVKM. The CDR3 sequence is CASRSPEGSYEQYF. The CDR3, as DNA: TGTGCCAGCAGATCCCCGGAGGGCTCCTACGAGCAGTACTTC.

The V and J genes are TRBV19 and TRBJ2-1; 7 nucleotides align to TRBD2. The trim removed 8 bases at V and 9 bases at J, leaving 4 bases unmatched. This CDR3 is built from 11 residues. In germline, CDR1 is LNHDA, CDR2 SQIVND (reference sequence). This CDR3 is CASWGGFEQFF. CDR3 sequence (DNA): TGTGCCAGTTGGGGGGGGTTTGAGCAGTTCTTC.

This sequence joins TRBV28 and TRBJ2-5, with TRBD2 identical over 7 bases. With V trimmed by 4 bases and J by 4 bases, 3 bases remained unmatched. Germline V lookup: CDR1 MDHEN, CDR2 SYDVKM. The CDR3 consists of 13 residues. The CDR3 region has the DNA TGTGCCAGCAGTTCCGGGAGGTCAGAGACCCAGTACTTC. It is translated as CASSSGRSETQYF.

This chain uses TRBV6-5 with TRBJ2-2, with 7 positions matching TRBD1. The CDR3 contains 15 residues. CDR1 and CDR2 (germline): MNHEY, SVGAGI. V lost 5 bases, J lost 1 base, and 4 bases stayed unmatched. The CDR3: CASSPQGVNTGELFF. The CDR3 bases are TGTGCCAGCAGTCCGCAGGGGGTGAACACCGGGGAGCTGTTTTTT.